The clone carrying this T cell receptor (beta chain) rates as medium-sized. No antigen is known for it. The V gene lost 2 bases and the J gene lost 6 bases, with 8 bases spanning the gap. This CDR3 has 12 amino acids. The germline gives CDR1 SEHNR, CDR2 FQNEAQ (reference sequence). After constant-region reverse-primer amplification, full-length variable regions underwent semi-nested PCR with Nested Universal Primer A. Via MiXCR, TCRdb re-called the 5' RACE reads, giving one row per CDR3 protein. The sample holds roughly 40,000 distinct CDR3 sequences, approximately 19% seen once. Findings and caveats of the study: Tumor Tregs overlapped most with tumor, then blood, naive CD4+ cells.

Naive CD4+ cells had CD25+ Tregs removed. The source is a female donor with breast cancer. The chain has TRBV7-9 and TRBJ2-7; D gene uncertain. Sequenced: naive CD4+ T cells sorted from a lymph node. Described subset: naive CD4+ T cells, CD4+CD45RA+CD25-. CDR3 in DNA: TGTGCCAGCAGCTTAAACCCCGGCGAGCAGTACTTC. This sequence encodes CASSLNPGEQYF.